Sequencing of this T cell receptor beta chain was carried out in a study of identical twins. Findings of the study overall: Weaker excess twin sharing was seen among beta out-of-frame sequences. These conclusions were based on statistical analysis (cross-sectional, not following the same donors).

Through template switching, a universal primer site was introduced, and the cDNA contained unique molecular identifiers. Via MiXCR, TCRdb re-called the 5' RACE reads, giving one row per CDR3 protein. The sample contains about 720,000 distinct CDR3 sequences, roughly 8% of which appear only once. The table lists this clonotype with many counts. What it binds is unknown. This same sample was also taken into another study, of yellow fever vaccine responses in identical twins.

This sequence was found in a woman under 30 in good health. The specimen sequenced was PBMCs.

The CDR3 DNA reads TGTGCCAGCAGCACCAACTCGGAGACCCAGTACTTC. Its translation: CASSTNSETQYF. The chain uses TRBV28 and TRBJ2-5; D unresolved. In germline, CDR1 is MDHEN, CDR2 SYDVKM. Trimming stripped 6 bases from V and 5 bases from J, with 10 bases between. The CDR3 has 12 residues.